Listed below are T cell receptor beta chains from one sample, sequenced in a study of human T cells and chemical hapten exposure. TCRdb re-analysed the RACE reads in MiXCR, keeping a single row per CDR3 protein. Among some 170,000 distinct CDR3 sequences listed, about 30% were seen once. Sequenced material: whole blood, taken in connection with sensitization to the hapten diphenylcyclopropenone (DPC). These receptors were collected from a woman younger than 30 with alopecia areata. Some clones in this sample may be carry-over from other donors' samples. Each CDR3 is given with its conserved first and last residue. A D gene is named only where the DNA matches it firmly. Clone size is shown for a subset of rows, as once, few, many or a class of expanded clone.

D gene	J gene	clone size	V gene	CDR3 length	CDR3 DNA	CDR3 protein
TRBD2	TRBJ2-1	few	TRBV4-1	18	TGCGCCAGCAGCCAAGAGGTAGCTAGCGGGGGCTCCTACAATGAGCAGTTCTTC	CASSQEVASGGSYNEQFF
NA	TRBJ2-3	few	TRBV7-3	15	TGTGCCAGCAGCTTAGGGAGGAGAAGCACAGATACGCAGTATTTT	CASSLGRRSTDTQYF
TRBD2	TRBJ2-7	many	TRBV11-1	14	TGTGCCAGCAGCTTCCAAGGGACTAGCTACGAGCAGTACTTC	CASSFQGTSYEQYF
NA	TRBJ2-1	NA	TRBV20-1	12	TGCAGTGCTCCGAGACTGGGCAATGAGCAGTTCTTC	CSAPRLGNEQFF
TRBD1	TRBJ2-3	few	TRBV6-2/TRBV6-3	17	TGTGCCAGCAGTACCCCACGGACAGGTTTATTAGCAGATACGCAGTATTTT	CASSTPRTGLLADTQYF
TRBD1	TRBJ1-1	NA	TRBV20-1	11	TGCAGTGCTAGGGACAGGGGTCCCGCTTTCTTT	CSARDRGPAFF
NA	TRBJ1-2	NA	TRBV2	11	TGTGCCAGCATCGCCGGGAATGGCTACACCTTC	CASIAGNGYTF
NA	TRBJ1-2	many	TRBV29-1	14	TGCAGCGGGAGATCAGGCGAGGGTCGAGGGGGCTACACCTTC	CSGRSGEGRGGYTF
NA	TRBJ2-1	NA	TRBV4-3	17	TGCGCCAGCAGCCCAGATCTGAGGGGGAGCTCCTACAATGAGCAGTTCTTC	CASSPDLRGSSYNEQFF
NA	TRBJ2-7	NA	TRBV20-1	13	TGCAGTGCTAGACCGTTCGCAGCCTACGAGCAGTACTTC	CSARPFAAYEQYF
TRBD2	TRBJ2-2	few	TRBV12-3/TRBV12-4	16	TGTGCCAGCAGTGGGACTAGCGGGAGAACGGGCGGGGAGCTGTTTTTT	CASSGTSGRTGGELFF
TRBD2	TRBJ2-3	NA	TRBV4-3	17	TGCGCCAGCAGCACCAGACTAGCGGGAGGGCAGAAAGATACGCAGTATTTT	CASSTRLAGGQKDTQYF
TRBD2	TRBJ2-3	NA	TRBV3-1	15	TGTGCCAGCAGCCGTTTAGCGGGGGGGGCAGATACGCAGTATTTT	CASSRLAGGADTQYF
NA	TRBJ2-7	few	TRBV20-1	11	TGCAGTGTGGTGAGCTCCTACGAGCAGTACTTC	CSVVSSYEQYF
TRBD1	TRBJ1-1	NA	TRBV20-1	14	TGCAGTGCTAGAGGTCCTACAGGGAAGGGGGCAGCTTTCTTT	CSARGPTGKGAAFF
TRBD2	TRBJ2-1	NA	TRBV14	14	TGTGCCAGCAGCCTCGCCGGGAGGGCGGGTGAGCAGTTCTTC	CASSLAGRAGEQFF
TRBD1	TRBJ2-7	NA	TRBV20-1	13	TGCAGTGCTCCGGGACAGGGGGCATACGAGCAGTACTTC	CSAPGQGAYEQYF
NA	TRBJ1-1	NA	TRBV6-2/TRBV6-3	14	TGTGCCAGCAGCCATGGAGGGAGGAACACTGAAGCTTTCTTT	CASSHGGRNTEAFF
TRBD1	TRBJ1-6	NA	TRBV18	15	TGTGCCAGCTCACCACATGACAGGGGGAATTCACCCCTCCACTTT	CASSPHDRGNSPLHF
NA	TRBJ1-6	NA	TRBV25-1	18	TGTGCCAGCAGGTCCCTAGTGCCCCCAGACTCCTATAATTCACCCCTCCACTTT	CASRSLVPPDSYNSPLHF
NA	TRBJ1-1	NA	TRBV30	12	TGTGCCTGGCGTGAGGTGTGGGGTGAAGCTTTCTTT	CAWREVWGEAFF
NA	TRBJ1-1	few	TRBV5-1	14	TGCGCCAGCAGCTTGAGAGTTGTCGACACTGAAGCTTTCTTT	CASSLRVVDTEAFF
NA	TRBJ2-1	few	TRBV4-3	12	TGCGCCAGCAGCCAAGATAAGACAGAGCAGTTCTTC	CASSQDKTEQFF
TRBD1	TRBJ2-3	NA	TRBV24-1	13	TGTGCCACCAGTACTCCACAGGGGCTCACCAAGTATTTT	CATSTPQGLTKYF
TRBD1	TRBJ1-2	NA	TRBV3-1	15	TGTGCCAGCAGACCGGGACAGGGGGCGCGAAGTGGCTACACCTTC	CASRPGQGARSGYTF
NA	TRBJ1-5	NA	TRBV27	13	TGTGCCAGCAGTTTGGGCCGGCGGCAGCCCCAGCATTTT	CASSLGRRQPQHF
NA	TRBJ2-1	few	TRBV29-1	11	TGCAGCCAGGGACGGCGAAATGAGCAGTTCTTC	CSQGRRNEQFF
TRBD2	TRBJ2-7	many	TRBV20-1	16	TGCAGTGCTAGGGGGACTAGCGGGGGCGATGCCTACGAGCAGTACTTC	CSARGTSGGDAYEQYF
NA	TRBJ2-1	NA	TRBV5-1	13	TGCGCCAGCAGCTTGGAATGGGGCGGTGAGCAGTTCTTC	CASSLEWGGEQFF
NA	TRBJ1-1	NA	TRBV6-6	12	TGTGCCAGCATGGCAGGGATCACTGAAGCTTTCTTT	CASMAGITEAFF
NA	TRBJ2-5	NA	TRBV10-3	15	TGTGCCATCAGGAGCCCCGCTGACTCCCAAGAGACCCAGTACTTC	CAIRSPADSQETQYF
NA	TRBJ1-6	NA	TRBV21-1	15	TGTGCCAGCAGCAAAGTAGGACAGCCTAATTCACCCCTCCACTTT	CASSKVGQPNSPLHF
TRBD1	TRBJ1-1	NA	TRBV4-1	15	TGCGCCAGCAGCCAGAGACAGGGCGCAGGAGATTTGGCTTTCTTT	CASSQRQGAGDLAFF
TRBD2	TRBJ2-1	few	TRBV20-1	13	TGCAGTGCTACCAGCGGGAGTCTCAATGAGCAGTTCTTC	CSATSGSLNEQFF
TRBD2	TRBJ2-1	few	TRBV24-1	12	TGTGCCACAGAGACGGGGCGGGGGGAGCAGTTCTTC	CATETGRGEQFF
NA	TRBJ2-7	NA	TRBV6-2/TRBV6-3	14	TGTGCCAGCACTAAACCGGGACAAGGCTACGAGCAGTACTTC	CASTKPGQGYEQYF
TRBD1	TRBJ1-4	NA	TRBV7-9	14	TGTGCCAGCAGACGGGACAGCGGGTATGAAAAACTGTTTTTT	CASRRDSGYEKLFF
NA	TRBJ2-2	many	TRBV28	16	TGTGCCAGCAGTTTATTCTATCCGGGGCAGGCCGGGGAGCTGTTTTTT	CASSLFYPGQAGELFF
NA	TRBJ2-7	NA	TRBV4-1	13	TGCGCCAGCAGCCAAGAGGGCAGGGGTTCGCAGTACTTC	CASSQEGRGSQYF
NA	TRBJ1-4	NA	TRBV18	15	TGTGCCAGCTCACCAAGGACACCGAGTTCTGAAAAACTGTTTTTT	CASSPRTPSSEKLFF
NA	TRBJ1-1	few	TRBV29-1	13	TGCAGCGTTGCACAAGACCTGAACACTGAAGCTTTCTTT	CSVAQDLNTEAFF
NA	TRBJ1-4	NA	TRBV5-4	14	TGTGCCAGCAGCTTGGGAGGTGTTAATGAAAAACTGTTTTTT	CASSLGGVNEKLFF
NA	TRBJ1-5	NA	TRBV27	14	TGTGCCAGCAGTTTATCCCAGGGCAGCCAGCCCCAGCATTTT	CASSLSQGSQPQHF
TRBD1	TRBJ1-2	few	TRBV7-2	12	TGTGCCAGCAGGCTCTCCACAGGGGTTACCACCTTC	CASRLSTGVTTF
NA	TRBJ1-2	NA	TRBV27	13	TGTGCCAGCAGGCGACAGGAGAACTATGGCTACACCTTC	CASRRQENYGYTF
NA	TRBJ1-4	NA	TRBV25-1	11	TGTGCCAGCGGACGAAATGAAAAACTGTTTTTT	CASGRNEKLFF
NA	TRBJ2-7	NA	TRBV4-2	14	TGTGCCAGCAGCCCCCCTGGGGCTGTCTACGAGCAGTACTTC	CASSPPGAVYEQYF
NA	TRBJ2-7	NA	TRBV25-1	13	TGTGCCAGCAGTGAGATAGGGATCTACGAGCAGTACTTC	CASSEIGIYEQYF
NA	TRBJ2-4	few	TRBV2	13	TGTGCCACCGGAGGCCCAGCCAAAAACATTCAGTACTTC	CATGGPAKNIQYF
NA	TRBJ2-7	NA	TRBV6-1	10	TGTGCCAGTCGGGCCTACGAGCAGTACTTC	CASRAYEQYF
NA	TRBJ1-2	few	TRBV19	13	TGTGCCAGTAGCTACAGGGTTGGATATGGCTACACCTTC	CASSYRVGYGYTF